The TCR beta chain under discussion was sequenced for a study of identical twins (dated by TCRdb to about 2016). Background on the whole study: TCR alpha and beta repertoires from monozygotic twins, unrelated adults of various ages and cord blood were deep-sequenced to test whether fetal clonotypes persist. To rule out contamination, the twin experiments were replicated at different times with different library preparation protocols. Results and caveats for the whole study, not just this receptor: Because the same donors could not be followed over many years, the conclusions relied on cross-sectional statistical analysis. In monozygotic twins, out-of-frame TCR alpha sharing was systematically underestimated by recombination models, although the models agreed with sharing between unrelated individuals. Excess twin sharing in beta out-of-frame sequences was weaker because fewer shared sequences lowered the signal-to-noise ratio. Compared with coincidental sharing between unrelated individuals, an excess of low generation-probability sequences was observed among out-of-frame TCR alpha sequences shared between twins. Zero-insertion analyses could be partly confounded by invariant T cells such as MAIT and iNKT, although diverse VJ usage argued against such confounding for most clonotypes. Fewer insertions were carried by abundant cord blood beta clonotypes, a similar but weaker trend appeared in young adult naive repertoires, and no such trend appeared in memory repertoires.

The library was built by means of 5' RACE. Sequencing relied on an Illumina HiSeq 2000. Template switching introduced a universal primer binding site; the final cDNA contained a unique molecular identifier, enabling accurate counting of TCR cDNA molecules. Specific primers in the conserved constant-segment region were used to synthesize first-strand cDNA for the TCR alpha and beta chains. Each cDNA library was double barcoded, with a SMART-Mk sample barcode plus Illumina barcodes, to control for contamination. TruSeq adapter sequences along with Illumina sample barcodes were introduced in two successive PCR steps. The Illumina HiSeq platform was used with custom primers to sequence TCR alpha and beta cDNA libraries. The original methods were these. Unique molecular identifiers were extracted from raw reads with MiGEC, and CDR3 positions were determined with MiXCR. Recombination models were inferred per individual with the repgenHMM and IGoR tools using an EM algorithm. The tcR package in R was used for shared clonotype analysis, with sharing normalized by the product of cloneset sizes. To study raw recombination free of thymic and clonal selection effects, out-of-frame nonproductive sequences were analyzed. TCRdb reprocessing: public reads trimmed at Q25 with fastp, clones called with MiXCR, in-frame beta chains kept. All rows with the same CDR3 protein become a single entry with the most common DNA and genes. The V and J calls here are based on TCRdb, not the publication. The sample data list around 690,000 distinct CDR3 sequences, and 21% of these were observed just once. Clones ranked in the top ten supply more than 4% of the sample.

The germline V gene yields SGHTA for CDR1 and FQGNSA for CDR2. The CDR3 spans 15 residues, from the cysteine through the phenylalanine. Just CDR3 DNA is preserved here, 45 bases in frame from base 1. V and J lose 4 bases and 1 base, and a span of 14 bases separates them. Every donor in the study was a healthy Caucasian. The twin cohort consisted of three pairs of female monozygotic twins, all aged roughly 18 to 29 years. Peripheral blood mononuclear cells were used as the source from which RNA for TCR libraries was isolated. Turning to this clonotype: Its antigen remains undetermined. Base qualities are not recorded, but no much larger clone differs from it by a single base.

This same sample was also taken into another study, of T cells expressing NK-cell markers. Looking at the second paper: TCR beta-chain repertoires were profiled in sorted CD3+CD56+NKG2C+, CD3+CD56+NKG2C- and CD3+CD56-NKG2C+ T-cell subsets from about 8 donors. Seven of the eight sequenced donors were HCMV-seropositive and one was HCMV-seronegative. In several experiments an anti-gammadeltaTCR antibody was added to restrict sorting to alphabetaTCR-expressing T cells. In more than 5 donors, the dominant CD3+CD56+NKG2C+ clonotypes were found to rank among the top 10 CD8+ clonotypes and to make up about 1.0-7.5% of CD8+ T cells. Those dominant clonotypes were again the most abundant among CD3+CD56-NKG2C+ cells in four donors, at about 25-60.1%. Whether the expanded NKG2C-expressing T cell clones were specific for HCMV antigens was left unclear. The eight sequenced donors were randomly selected healthy volunteers, three men and five women. HCMV serostatus was determined by detecting HCMV-specific IgG in serum with a commercial ELISA kit. For about six donors, bulk peripheral blood T-cell repertoires were also sequenced from unsorted PBMC. Reads were demultiplexed and grouped by UMI with MIGEC, and clonotypes were assembled and quantified with MiTCR. To exclude erroneous sequences, any TCR cDNA sequence not supported by at least two reads was discarded. Downstream repertoire analysis used the tcR package, and clonotypes were matched across fractions by CDR3 nucleotide sequence plus V segment. VDJmatch was used to annotate antigen specificity against VDJdb, with one amino acid substitution in CDR3 allowed.

This receptor was taken from a woman between 18 and 29 years old in good health. Source material: PBMCs. The V and J segments used are TRBV7-2 and TRBJ2-7; the D gene is possibly TRBD1, with 6 bases matching. The nucleotide sequence is TGTGCCAGCAGCTACAGGGTTCGCGGGTCCTACGAGCAGTACTTC. It encodes CASSYRVRGSYEQYF.